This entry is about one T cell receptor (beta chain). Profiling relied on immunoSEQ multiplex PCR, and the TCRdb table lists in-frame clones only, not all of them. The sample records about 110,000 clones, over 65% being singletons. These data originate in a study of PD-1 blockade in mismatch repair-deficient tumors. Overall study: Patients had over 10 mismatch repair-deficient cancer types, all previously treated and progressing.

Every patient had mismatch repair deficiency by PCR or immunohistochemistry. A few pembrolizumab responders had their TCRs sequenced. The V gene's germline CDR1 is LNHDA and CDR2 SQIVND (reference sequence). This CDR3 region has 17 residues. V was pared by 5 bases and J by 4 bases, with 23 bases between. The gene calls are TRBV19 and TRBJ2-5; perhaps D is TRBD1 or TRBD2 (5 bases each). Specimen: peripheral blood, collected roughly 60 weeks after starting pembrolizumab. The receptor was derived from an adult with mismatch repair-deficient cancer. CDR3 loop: CASSLDRGSRGLETQYF. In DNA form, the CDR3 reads TGTGCCAGTAGTCTGGATCGGGGCAGCCGCGGTCTAGAGACCCAGTACTTC.